The 8 T cell receptor beta chains below were found in one sample sequenced in a study of cytomegalovirus exposure and HLA in healthy donors. Primers for the PCR totalled 60 Vbeta and 13 Jbeta. The table came from immunoSEQ multiplex PCR; TCRdb's copy has only in-frame clones and leaves some out. This table lists under 90,000 clones. The material sequenced was PBMCs. Source of these receptors: a man in his forties or fifties in good health and CMV-seropositive.

V is TRBV18 and J is TRBJ1-2; D is perhaps TRBD1 (6 bases). Germline CDR1 is KGHSH and CDR2 is LQKENI. V was trimmed by 3 bases and J by 4 bases, leaving 9 bases between them. This CDR3 contains 13 residues. CDR3 sequence: CASSPDRSYGYTF. CDR3 in DNA: TGTGCCAGCTCACCTGACAGGAGCTATGGCTACACCTTC. The full variable domain, completed using reference TRBV18 and TRBJ1-2, is NAGVMQNPRHLVRRRGQEARLRCSPMKGHSHVYWYRQLPEEGLKFMVYLQKENIIDESGMPKERFSAEFPKEGPSILRIQQVVRGDSAAYFCASSPDRSYGYTFGSGTRLTVV.

V gene TRBV5-4 combines with J gene TRBJ2-6, with 9 bases aligning to TRBD1. Trimming at V came to 4 bases and at J to 0 bases, leaving 5 bases not matched to a gene. This CDR3 region has 17 residues. The germline V gene has CDR1 SGHNT and CDR2 YYREEE (reference sequence). DNA of the CDR3: TGTGCCAGCAGCGGACAGGGGAAGGGCTCTGGGGCCAACGTCCTGACTTTC. Translated, it gives CASSGQGKGSGANVLTF.

The rearrangement joins TRBV6-5 to TRBJ1-1; a possible D gene is TRBD1 (5 bases). This CDR3 has 14 residues. From germline, CDR1 is MNHEY and CDR2 SVGAGI. The V gene lost 7 bases and the J gene lost 1 base, with 13 bases spanning the gap. The CDR3 region has the DNA TGTGCCAGCATTCGCGGGGGAGCGAACACTGAAGCTTTCTTT. It yields the protein CASIRGGANTEAFF.

The chain has TRBV7-2 and TRBJ1-2; unclear D gene. Germline loops: CDR1 SGHTA, CDR2 FQGNSA. The CDR3 has 14 residues. Trimming stripped 4 bases from V and 4 bases from J, with 13 bases between. The CDR3 loop reads CASSSAGVGYGYTF. Written as DNA, the CDR3 is TGTGCCAGCAGCTCCGCCGGGGTAGGCTATGGCTACACCTTC.

The rearrangement links TRBV6-5 to TRBJ2-1; TRBD2 matches 9 bases. The CDR3 totals 15 residues. The J segment lost 2 bases and the V segment lost 6 bases, leaving 5 bases of the junction unmatched. Germline CDR1 reads MNHEY; CDR2 reads SVGAGI. The CDR3: CASRESGRTYNEQFF. The CDR3 DNA is TGTGCCAGCAGGGAGAGCGGGAGGACCTACAATGAGCAGTTCTTC.

The V gene is TRBV7-3, the J gene TRBJ2-5; 9 bases are a match to TRBD2. Losses at the gene ends were 5 bases for V and 5 bases for J; bases not matched to a gene: 3. The CDR3 length is 13 residues. Germline loops: CDR1 SGHTA, CDR2 FQGTGA. CDR3 sequence reads: CASSRREGETQYF. In DNA, the CDR3 is TGTGCCAGCAGCCGGCGGGAGGGGGAGACCCAGTACTTC.

This chain connects TRBV5-1 to TRBJ2-1, with 7 bases aligning to TRBD2. Trimming at V came to 2 bases and at J to 6 bases, leaving 14 bases not matched to a gene. The CDR3 is 17 residues long. Germline V CDR1 and CDR2: SGHRS, YFSETQ. The CDR3 loop reads CASSFRGRARMSNEQFF. In DNA form, the CDR3 reads TGCGCCAGCAGCTTCCGAGGGAGGGCCAGAATGTCCAATGAGCAGTTCTTC.

The V call is TRBV10-3, the J call TRBJ2-5; 11 bases are a match to TRBD2. CDR3 length equals 14 residues. J gave up 2 bases and V 10 bases, and 6 bases lay outside the gene matches. Germline loops: CDR1 ENHRY, CDR2 SYGVKD. The CDR3 nucleotides read TGTGCCACCGGGACTAGCGGAGAACAAGAGACCCAGTACTTC. This encodes CATGTSGEQETQYF.